A single sample gave rise to the 28 T cell receptor beta chains below, sequenced in a study of shared clonotypes between healthy human individuals (dated by TCRdb to 2020 to 2021). Library preparation employed the immunoSEQ multiplex PCR assay. Imported from immuneACCESS, the table was reduced by TCRdb to in-frame sequences with V and J called. These copies leave out some clones; in studies compared against another copy, an unresolved V gene accounts for under half, and the cause of the remainder is not known. In this sample the table shows fewer than 600,000 clones, approximately 80% of which occur a single time. The top ten hold around 11% of the sample. The sequenced material came from PBMCs. These receptor sequences come from a woman in her thirties or forties in good health. Some clones in this sample may be carry-over from other donors' samples.

V gene TRBV6-5 combines with J gene TRBJ2-1; the match to TRBD2 covers 11 bases. Germline V gene data show CDR1 as MNHEY and CDR2 as SVGAGI. The CDR3 loop spans 15 amino acids. Trimming at V came to 6 bases and at J to 10 bases, leaving 11 bases not matched to a gene. Here the CDR3 DNA reads TGTGCCAGCAGCCCCGAACTAGCGGGAGCCCAGGAGCAGTTCTTC. This sequence encodes CASSPELAGAQEQFF.

The chain couples TRBV14 to TRBJ2-3; 10 bases agree with TRBD2. Trimming removed 4 bases from V and 6 bases from J; junction bases left unmatched: 1. Looked up from germline, CDR1 is SGHDN and CDR2 is FVKESK. The CDR3 spans 13 residues. The CDR3, as DNA: TGTGCCAGCAGCCCGGGACTAGCGGATACGCAGTATTTT. Its protein product is CASSPGLADTQYF.

The chain recombines TRBV19 with TRBJ2-7; D is possibly TRBD2 (5 bases). The CDR3 consists of 13 residues. The V end was cut by 4 bases, the J end by 3 bases, with 10 bases between. CDR1 LNHDA and CDR2 SQIVND come from the germline V gene (reference sequence). The CDR3 DNA is TGTGCCAGTAGTACAGGACTTGTCTACGAGCAGTACTTC. Encoded protein: CASSTGLVYEQYF.

About this clone itself: This likely traces to a read error, being one base from a far larger clone. In the same sample, other DNA sequences code for this CDR3. The chain is built from TRBV30 and TRBJ2-4, with D uncertain. Deletions cut 5 bases from V and 1 base from J, with 12 bases between. The germline V gene has CDR1 GTSNPN and CDR2 SVGIG (reference sequence). The CDR3 is made up of 14 amino acids. DNA of the CDR3: TGTGCCTGGGAAACCTCCCCGGCCAAAAACATTCAGTACTTC. Protein: CAWETSPAKNIQYF.

This clone appeared a single time. The same CDR3 can be traced to other DNA sequences in this sample. The genes are TRBV2 and TRBJ1-4; D unresolved. The V and J ends lost 6 bases and 8 bases respectively, with 7 bases between them. The CDR3 is 11 residues long. In germline, CDR1 is SNHLY, CDR2 FYNNEI. The CDR3 DNA is TGTGCCAGCAGAACATACGAAAAACTGTTTTTT. The encoded protein is CASRTYEKLFF.

The CDR3 loop reads CASRSGTANTEAFF. The DNA for the CDR3 is TGTGCCAGCAGGTCCGGGACCGCGAACACTGAAGCTTTCTTT. This sequence joins TRBV7-3 and TRBJ1-1, with TRBD1 as a possible D gene (5 bases). The length of the CDR3 is 14 residues. Germline assignment: CDR1 SGHTA and CDR2 FQGTGA. V was pared by 6 bases and J by 1 base, with 12 bases between.

The rearrangement uses TRBV7-3 and TRBJ2-3, with D uncertain. In germline, CDR1 is SGHTA, CDR2 FQGTGA. With 2 bases removed from V and 0 bases from J, the gap between germline ends came to 9 bases. CDR3 length: 15 residues. As DNA, the CDR3 is TGTGCCAGCAGCTTAGGGCTAGAGAGCACAGATACGCAGTATTTT. As protein: CASSLGLESTDTQYF. The variable domain in full, completed from reference TRBV7-3 and TRBJ2-3, reads GAGVSQTPSNKVTEKGKYVELRCDPISGHTALYWYRQSLGQGPEFLIYFQGTGAADDSGLPNDRFFAVRPEGSVSTLKIQRTERGDSAVYLCASSLGLESTDTQYFGPGTRLTVL.

Notes on this clone: In the same sample, other DNA sequences code for this CDR3. The V gene is TRBV4-2, the J gene TRBJ2-1, with 7 bases fitting TRBD2. This CDR3 region has 15 residues. Germline CDR1 and CDR2: LGHNA and YNFKEQ. Trimming cost V 4 bases and J 2 bases; bases outside gene matches: 5. CDR3 nucleotide sequence: TGTGCCAGCAGCCGAGCTAGCGGAACCTACAATGAGCAGTTCTTC. It yields the protein CASSRASGTYNEQFF.

The chain recombines TRBV30 with TRBJ1-3; possibly TRBD1 for D (5 bases). In germline, CDR1 is GTSNPN, CDR2 SVGIG (reference sequence). The CDR3 covers 13 residues. Trimming took 5 bases from V and 4 from J, leaving 12 bases between them. CDR3 coding DNA: TGTGCCTGGTCGACATGGGGCGGAAACACCATATATTTT. Amino acids: CAWSTWGGNTIYF. The entire variable domain, with the rest obtained from reference TRBV30 and TRBJ1-3, is as follows: SQTIHQWPATLVQPVGSPLSLECTVEGTSNPNLYWYRQAAGRGLQLLFYSVGIGQISSEVPQNLSASRPQDRQFILSSKKLLLSDSGFYLCAWSTWGGNTIYFGEGSWLTVV.

This clone was detected a few times. This chain links TRBV18 with TRBJ1-1; D gene ambiguous. CDR3 size: 15 residues. Germline CDR1 and CDR2: KGHSH and LQKENI. Between the trimmed V and J ends, which lost 1 base and 3 bases, there was a span of 12 bases. The CDR3 bases are TGTGCCAGCTCACCACTAGAACTGCGGGACACTGAAGCTTTCTTT. Amino acid sequence: CASSPLELRDTEAFF.

This clone was picked up a small number of times. The chain has TRBV25-1 and TRBJ1-5, with D perhaps TRBD1 (5 bases). CDR1 is MGHDK, CDR2 SYGVNS, per germline. CDR3 size: 14 residues. Trimming stripped 1 base from V and 4 bases from J, with 8 bases between. The CDR3 bases are TGTGCCAGCAGTGAATGGACACTTAATCAGCCCCAGCATTTT. Its protein product is CASSEWTLNQPQHF.

The rearrangement joins TRBV5-6 to TRBJ2-3; 8 nucleotides line up with TRBD2. The CDR3 spans 16 residues. CDR1 is SGHDT and CDR2 is YYEEEE in the germline V gene. V gave up 4 bases and J gave up 7 bases; unmatched junction bases: 14. CDR3 nucleotides: TGTGCCAGCAGCCGGGGACTAGGGGGAGATTGGTATACGCAGTATTTT. Encoded protein: CASSRGLGGDWYTQYF.

The chain combines TRBV25-1 with TRBJ1-1; D is unresolved. In germline, CDR1 is MGHDK, CDR2 SYGVNS. The CDR3 covers 11 residues. The V gene lost 6 bases and the J gene lost 1 base, with 3 bases spanning the gap. The CDR3 DNA reads as TGTGCCAGCAGATCGAACACTGAAGCTTTCTTT. Its translation: CASRSNTEAFF. The complete variable domain, with remaining parts taken from reference TRBV25-1 and TRBJ1-1, reads EADIYQTPRYLVIGTGKKITLECSQTMGHDKMYWYQQDPGMELHLIHYSYGVNSTEKGDLSSESTVSRIRTEHFPLTLESARPSHTSQYLCASRSNTEAFFGQGTRLTVV.

CDR3 protein: CASSVFGTGVFSTEAFF. The DNA of the CDR3 is TGTGCCAGCAGTGTCTTCGGGACAGGGGTGTTTAGCACTGAAGCTTTCTTT. The chain combines TRBV6-1 with TRBJ1-1; 10 positions match TRBD1. From germline, CDR1 is MNHNS and CDR2 SASEGT. The CDR3 sequence is 17 residues long. The J segment lost 4 bases and the V segment lost 4 bases, leaving 12 bases of the junction unmatched.

Regarding this clone: This likely reflects a read error, since a far larger clone is one base away. This sample includes further DNA sequences coding for the same CDR3. The J gene is TRBJ2-5, the V gene TRBV30; no firm D call. The CDR3 has 14 amino acids. CDR1 and CDR2 from the germline V gene are GTSNPN and SVGIG (reference sequence). CDR3 sequence: CAWGQNPIGETQYF. The CDR3 bases are TGTGCCTGGGGTCAAAACCCCATAGGAGAGACCCAATACTTC.

The V and J genes are TRBV7-9 and TRBJ1-1, with D hard to call. Germline V gives CDR1 SEHNR, CDR2 FQNEAQ (reference sequence). The length of the CDR3 is 14 residues. Trimming took off 0 bases at V and 0 bases at J, with 5 bases between the two ends. This chain's CDR3 is CASSLARMNTEAFF. CDR3 DNA sequence: TGTGCCAGCAGCTTAGCGCGGATGAACACTGAAGCTTTCTTT.

This chain joins TRBV7-9 and TRBJ1-1; D might be TRBD1 (6 bases). Germline loops: CDR1 SEHNR, CDR2 FQNEAQ (reference sequence). The V and J ends lost 5 bases and 1 base respectively, with 14 bases between them. This CDR3 contains 15 residues. The CDR3 loop reads CASSPPGAKNTEAFF. For the CDR3, the DNA is TGTGCCAGCAGCCCCCCAGGGGCTAAGAACACTGAAGCTTTCTTT.

V gene TRBV6-6 combines with J gene TRBJ2-7, with D perhaps TRBD1 or TRBD2 (7 bases each). CDR3 length: 13 amino acids. Germline CDR1 reads MNHNY; CDR2 reads SVGAGI (reference sequence). Trimming cost V 10 bases and J 6 bases, with 19 bases left between them. Here the CDR3 DNA reads TGTGCCATCAGGGGGGTACTAGCGCGCGAGCAGTACTTC. Protein: CAIRGVLAREQYF.

The chain carries TRBV6-5 and TRBJ2-7, with TRBD2 matching over 8 bases. The germline V gene encodes CDR1 MNHEY and CDR2 SVGAGI. CDR3 size: 15 residues. V trimming: 6 bases; J trimming: 4 bases; junction bases outside the gene matches: 11. CDR3 region: CASRSSGGIYYEQYF. The CDR3, as DNA: TGTGCCAGCAGATCCAGCGGGGGCATATATTACGAGCAGTACTTC.

This chain connects TRBV11-3 to TRBJ2-2, with 8 bases matching TRBD1. With 6 bases clipped from V and 1 base from J, the junction kept 4 bases outside the gene matches. The CDR3 is 15 amino acids. Germline values: CDR1 SGHNT, CDR2 YENEEA. The CDR3 loop reads CASSTGGQNTGELFF. The DNA of the CDR3 is TGTGCCAGCAGTACAGGGGGGCAGAACACCGGGGAGCTGTTTTTT.

V usage is TRBV20-1 and J usage is TRBJ1-2; TRBD1 might be the D (6 bases). V was cut by 6 bases and J by 11 bases, with 16 bases left in between. The CDR3 has 11 amino acids. Germline values: CDR1 DFQATT, CDR2 SNEGSKA (reference sequence). The CDR3 sequence: CSAIYGQQYTF. In DNA, the CDR3 is TGCAGTGCGATCTACGGACAGCAGTACACCTTC.

This clone was counted between two and nine times. The genes are TRBV5-1 and TRBJ2-2; possibly TRBD2 for D (5 bases). Deletions cut 0 bases from V and 3 bases from J, with 9 bases between. From germline, CDR1 is SGHRS and CDR2 YFSETQ. The CDR3 is 15 residues long. The CDR3 nucleotides read TGCGCCAGCAGCTTGGCCGGACTTTACACCGGGGAGCTGTTTTTT. As protein: CASSLAGLYTGELFF.

This clone was picked up one time. The chain is built from TRBV29-1 and TRBJ2-7; D might be TRBD1 (5 bases). V shed 6 bases and J shed 7 bases, with 16 bases lying between them. Germline V gene data show CDR1 as SQVTM and CDR2 as ANQGSEA. The CDR3 extends over 12 amino acids. The CDR3 nucleotides are TGCAGCGTACTGACAGCCCGTTGGGAGCAGTACTTC. Its protein is CSVLTARWEQYF.

V and J are TRBV28 and TRBJ2-7; either TRBD1 or TRBD2 may fit D (5 bases each). Trimming removed 6 bases from V and 6 bases from J, with 24 bases in between. Per germline, CDR1 MDHEN and CDR2 SYDVKM. This CDR3 region has 16 residues. CDR3 protein: CASSSRQPGPYLEQYF. In nucleotides, the CDR3 is TGTGCCAGCAGCTCTCGACAGCCGGGACCCTATCTCGAGCAGTACTTC.

V usage is TRBV5-4 and J usage is TRBJ2-3; 13 bases match TRBD2. CDR1 is SGHNT, CDR2 YYREEE, per germline (reference sequence). The V segment lost 1 base and the J segment 6 bases; nucleotides outside the gene matches: 5. The CDR3 contains 16 residues. CDR3 region: CASSLTSGRAGDTQYF. CDR3 coding DNA: TGTGCCAGCAGCTTGACTAGCGGGAGGGCAGGGGATACGCAGTATTTT.

The chain carries TRBV7-2 and TRBJ2-1; 16 positions agree with TRBD2. Germline loops: CDR1 SGHTA, CDR2 FQGNSA. CDR3 length: 15 residues. V shed 3 bases and J 10 bases; nucleotides not matched to a gene: 3. CDR3 protein: CASSLGLAGGTEQFF. The CDR3 DNA reads as TGTGCCAGCAGCTTGGGACTAGCGGGAGGGACGGAGCAGTTCTTC.

This clone was counted a few times. This sequence is one base from a far larger clone and is likely a read error. The chain is built from TRBV30 and TRBJ2-5; tentative D call: TRBD1 (6 bases). Trimming cost V 8 bases and J 11 bases, with 21 bases left between them. The CDR3 runs 12 residues. The V gene's germline CDR1 is GTSNPN and CDR2 SVGIG (reference sequence). The CDR3 sequence: CAGTGNSYDQYF. The CDR3 DNA is TGTGCCGGAACAGGGAATTCCTACGATCAGTACTTC.

The V call is TRBV2, the J call TRBJ2-1; D ambiguous. This CDR3 contains 19 residues. In germline, CDR1 is SNHLY, CDR2 FYNNEI. V lost 8 bases, J lost 6 bases, and 32 bases lay in between. CDR3: CASEGGLGFKPSLINEQFF. For the CDR3, the DNA is TGTGCCAGCGAAGGTGGCCTAGGGTTCAAGCCCTCGCTTATCAATGAGCAGTTCTTC.